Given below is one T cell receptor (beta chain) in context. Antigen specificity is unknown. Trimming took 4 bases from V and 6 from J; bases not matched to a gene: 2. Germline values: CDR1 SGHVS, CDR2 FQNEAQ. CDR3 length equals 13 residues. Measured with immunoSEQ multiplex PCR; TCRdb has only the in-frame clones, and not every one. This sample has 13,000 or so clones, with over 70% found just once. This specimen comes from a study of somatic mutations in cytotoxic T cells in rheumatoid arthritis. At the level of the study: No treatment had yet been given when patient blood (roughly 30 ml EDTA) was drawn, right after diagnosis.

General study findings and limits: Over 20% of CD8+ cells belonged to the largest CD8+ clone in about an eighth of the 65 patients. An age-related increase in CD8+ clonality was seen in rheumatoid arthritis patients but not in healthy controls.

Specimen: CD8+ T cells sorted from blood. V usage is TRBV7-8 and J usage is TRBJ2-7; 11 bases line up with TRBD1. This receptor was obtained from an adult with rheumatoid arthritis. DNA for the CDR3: TGTGCCAGCAGCTGGGGGACAGGGGGCGAGCAGTACTTC. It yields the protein CASSWGTGGEQYF.